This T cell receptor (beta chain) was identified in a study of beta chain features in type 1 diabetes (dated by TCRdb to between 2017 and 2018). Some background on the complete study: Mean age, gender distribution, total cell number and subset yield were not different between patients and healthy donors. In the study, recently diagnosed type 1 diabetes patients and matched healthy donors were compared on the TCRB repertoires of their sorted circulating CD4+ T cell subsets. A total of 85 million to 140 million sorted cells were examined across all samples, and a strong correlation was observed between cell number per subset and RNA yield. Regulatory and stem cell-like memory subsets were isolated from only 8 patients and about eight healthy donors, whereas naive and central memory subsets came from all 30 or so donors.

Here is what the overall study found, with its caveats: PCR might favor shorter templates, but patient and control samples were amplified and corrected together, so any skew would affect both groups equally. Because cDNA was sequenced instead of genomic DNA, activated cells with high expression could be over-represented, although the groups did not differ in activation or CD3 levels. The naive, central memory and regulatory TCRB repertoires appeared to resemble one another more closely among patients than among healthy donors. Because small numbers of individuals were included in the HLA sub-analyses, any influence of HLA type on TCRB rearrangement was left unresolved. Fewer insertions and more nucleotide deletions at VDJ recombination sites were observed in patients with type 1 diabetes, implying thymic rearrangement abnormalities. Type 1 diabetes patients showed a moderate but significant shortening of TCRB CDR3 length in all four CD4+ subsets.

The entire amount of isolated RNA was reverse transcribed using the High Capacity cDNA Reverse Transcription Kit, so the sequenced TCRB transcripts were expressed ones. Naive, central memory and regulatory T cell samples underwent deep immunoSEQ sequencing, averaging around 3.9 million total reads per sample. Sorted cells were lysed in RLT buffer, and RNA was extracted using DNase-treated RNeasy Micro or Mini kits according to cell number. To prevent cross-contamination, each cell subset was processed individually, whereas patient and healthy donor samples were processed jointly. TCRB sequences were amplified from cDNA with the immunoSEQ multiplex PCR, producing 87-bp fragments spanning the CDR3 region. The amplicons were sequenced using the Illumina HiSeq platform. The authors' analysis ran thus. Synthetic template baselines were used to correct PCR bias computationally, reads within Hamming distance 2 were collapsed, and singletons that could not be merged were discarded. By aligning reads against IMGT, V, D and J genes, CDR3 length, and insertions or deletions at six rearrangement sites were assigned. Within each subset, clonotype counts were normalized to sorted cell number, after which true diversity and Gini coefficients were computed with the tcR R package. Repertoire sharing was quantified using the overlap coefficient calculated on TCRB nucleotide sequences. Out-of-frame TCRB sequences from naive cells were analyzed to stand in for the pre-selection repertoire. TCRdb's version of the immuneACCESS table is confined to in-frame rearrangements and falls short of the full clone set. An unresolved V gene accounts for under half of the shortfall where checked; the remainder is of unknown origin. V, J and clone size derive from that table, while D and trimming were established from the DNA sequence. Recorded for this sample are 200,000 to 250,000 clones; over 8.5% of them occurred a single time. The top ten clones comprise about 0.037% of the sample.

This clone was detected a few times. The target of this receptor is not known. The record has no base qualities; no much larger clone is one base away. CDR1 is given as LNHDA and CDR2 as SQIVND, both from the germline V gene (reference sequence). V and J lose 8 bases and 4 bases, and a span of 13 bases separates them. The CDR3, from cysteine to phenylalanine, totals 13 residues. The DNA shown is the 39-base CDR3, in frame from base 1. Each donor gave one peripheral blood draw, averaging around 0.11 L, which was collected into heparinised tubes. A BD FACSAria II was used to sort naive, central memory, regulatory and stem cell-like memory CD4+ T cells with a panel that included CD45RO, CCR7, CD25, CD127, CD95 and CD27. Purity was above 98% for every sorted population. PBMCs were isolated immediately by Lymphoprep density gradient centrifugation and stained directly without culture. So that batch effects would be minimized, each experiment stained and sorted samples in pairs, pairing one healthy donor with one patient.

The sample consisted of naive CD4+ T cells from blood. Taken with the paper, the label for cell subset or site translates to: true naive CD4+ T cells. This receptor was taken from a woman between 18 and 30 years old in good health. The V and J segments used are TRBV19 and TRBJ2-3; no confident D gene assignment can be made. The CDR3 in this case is CASLSRRADTQYF. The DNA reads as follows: TGTGCCAGTCTCTCCAGGCGCGCAGATACGCAGTATTTT. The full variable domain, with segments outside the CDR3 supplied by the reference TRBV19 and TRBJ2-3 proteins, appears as DGGITQSPKYLFRKEGQNVTLSCEQNLNHDAMYWYRQDPGQGLRLIYYSQIVNDFQKGDIAEGYSVSREKKESFPLTVTSAQKNPTAFYLCASLSRRADTQYFGPGTRLTVL.